The TCR beta chain under discussion was sequenced for a study of cytomegalovirus exposure and HLA in healthy donors. The CDR3 contains 14 residues. Germline CDR1 is LNHDA and CDR2 is SQIVND (reference sequence). V was shortened by 5 bases and J by 1 base, with 11 bases between the two germline ends. PCR primers comprised 60 Vbeta and 13 Jbeta primers. In the original workflow: The count from a later analysis was 79 million or so unique TCR beta chains, 9.5 million to 13 million of them shared. Generated by immunoSEQ multiplex PCR, the TCRdb table keeps only in-frame clones and is missing some. The DNA was the basis for D and trimming; V, J and clone size are from that table. Of 200,000 or so clones listed, 70% were seen once; the top ten hold 2.6%. These donors, healthy bone marrow donors, were studied. Whole-study results and caveats: As immune exposure information, only CMV serostatus was available. V- and J-gene trimming in TCR beta was tied to a missense DCLRE1C variant by an analysis performed later.

Notes on this clone: Its antigen remains unidentified.

Sequencing was performed on PBMCs. The TCR comes from a man in his forties in good health and CMV-seropositive. The chain is built from TRBV19 and TRBJ1-1; D is undetermined. The CDR3 DNA sequence: TGTGCCAGTAGTGAGCGATTTTCGAACACTGAAGCTTTCTTT. This codes for CASSERFSNTEAFF.